This T cell receptor (beta chain) was profiled in a study of spatial heterogeneity in lung cancer. The study, taken as a whole, reports: How many expanded intratumoral alpha and beta TCRs were present tracked the tumor mutation count, which was a count of nonsynonymous mutations.

Documented time point: sample taken at primary tumor resection. One entry per CDR3 protein, called by TCRdb with MiXCR from the 5' RACE reads. The table lists about 16,000 distinct CDR3 sequences, nearly 7% of them singletons. Remarks on this clonotype: What it binds is unknown.

From germline, CDR1 is LGHNT and CDR2 FRNRAP. J was trimmed by 6 bases and V by 1 base; bases with no gene match: 15. This CDR3 has 18 residues. The origin of this receptor is a female donor with early-stage non-small cell lung cancer. The source was lung tumor tissue, collected at surgery. The genes are TRBV12-5 and TRBJ1-5; TRBD1 agrees at 7 bases. The CDR3 DNA reads TGTGCTAGTGGTTTGGGTTTCTCCGACAGGGAGGGGAGTCAGCCCCAGCATTTT. Translated: CASGLGFSDREGSQPQHF.